This TCR beta chain was identified during a study of beta chain features in type 1 diabetes. Overall study: Examination spanned about 110 million sorted cells from all samples.

The length of the CDR3 is 16 residues. V was pared by 4 bases and J by 3 bases, with 12 bases of the junction left unmatched. The germline CDR1 and CDR2 sequences are GTSNPN and SVGIG (reference sequence). General observations from the study: For patients and controls alike, PCR might favor shorter templates to the same degree. Junctions at VDJ sites from type 1 diabetes patients had fewer insertions and more deletions. TCRB repertoires of naive, central memory and Treg cells appeared more similar among patients than among healthy donors.

Expressed TCRB transcripts were sequenced because the entire RNA isolate underwent reverse transcription. Sequencing used immunoSEQ multiplex PCR; TCRdb keeps in-frame clones, though not all of them. The data hold approximately 90,000 clones, with roughly 30% observed a single time. This clone turned up a few times. Its antigen is as yet unknown. The receptor was isolated from a woman aged 18-30 years in good health. Sequenced material: stem cell memory CD4+ T cells from blood. The chain is built from TRBV30 and TRBJ1-2; 9 positions match TRBD1. The CDR3 DNA reads as TGTGCCTGGACCGCCCGAGGGACAGGGCGGGACTATGGCTACACCTTC. This codes for CAWTARGTGRDYGYTF.